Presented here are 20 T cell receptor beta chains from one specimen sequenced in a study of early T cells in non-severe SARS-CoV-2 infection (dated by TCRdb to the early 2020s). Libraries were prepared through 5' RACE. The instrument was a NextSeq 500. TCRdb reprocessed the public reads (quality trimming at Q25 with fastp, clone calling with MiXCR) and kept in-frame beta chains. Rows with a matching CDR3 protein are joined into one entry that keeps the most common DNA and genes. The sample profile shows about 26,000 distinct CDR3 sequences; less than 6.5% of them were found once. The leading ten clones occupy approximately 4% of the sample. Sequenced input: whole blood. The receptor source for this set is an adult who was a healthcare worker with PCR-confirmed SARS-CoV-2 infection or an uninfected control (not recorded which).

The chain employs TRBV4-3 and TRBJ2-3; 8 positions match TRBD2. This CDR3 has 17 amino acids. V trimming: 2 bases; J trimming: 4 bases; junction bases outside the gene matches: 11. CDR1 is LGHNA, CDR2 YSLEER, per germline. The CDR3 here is CASSQSAVRGGPDTQYF. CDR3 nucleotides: TGCGCCAGCAGCCAATCCGCCGTCCGCGGGGGGCCAGATACGCAGTATTTT.

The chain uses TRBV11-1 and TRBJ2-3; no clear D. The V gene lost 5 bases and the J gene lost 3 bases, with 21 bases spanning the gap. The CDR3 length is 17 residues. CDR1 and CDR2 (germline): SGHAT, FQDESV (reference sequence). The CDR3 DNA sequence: TGTGCCAGCAGCAAGAAATCGTGGGCCATGGGGACAGATACGCAGTATTTT. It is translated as CASSKKSWAMGTDTQYF.

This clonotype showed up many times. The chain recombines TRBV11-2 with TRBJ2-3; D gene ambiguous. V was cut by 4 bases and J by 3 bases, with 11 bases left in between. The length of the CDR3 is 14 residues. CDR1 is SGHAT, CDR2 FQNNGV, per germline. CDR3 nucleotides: TGTGCCAGCAGCTCCGGCGTGGTGACAGATACGCAGTATTTT. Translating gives CASSSGVVTDTQYF.

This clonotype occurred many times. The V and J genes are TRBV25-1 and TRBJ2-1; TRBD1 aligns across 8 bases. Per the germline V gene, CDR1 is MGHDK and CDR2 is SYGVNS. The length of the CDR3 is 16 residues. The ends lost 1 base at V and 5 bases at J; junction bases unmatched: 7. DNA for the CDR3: TGTGCCAGCAGTGAATGGCGAGGACAGGGTAACAATGAGCAGTTCTTC. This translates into CASSEWRGQGNNEQFF.

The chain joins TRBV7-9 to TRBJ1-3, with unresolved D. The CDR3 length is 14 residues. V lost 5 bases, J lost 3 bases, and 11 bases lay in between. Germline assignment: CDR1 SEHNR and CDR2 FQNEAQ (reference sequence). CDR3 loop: CASSRGGSGNTIYF. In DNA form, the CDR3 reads TGTGCCAGCAGCCGGGGAGGGAGTGGAAACACCATATATTTT.

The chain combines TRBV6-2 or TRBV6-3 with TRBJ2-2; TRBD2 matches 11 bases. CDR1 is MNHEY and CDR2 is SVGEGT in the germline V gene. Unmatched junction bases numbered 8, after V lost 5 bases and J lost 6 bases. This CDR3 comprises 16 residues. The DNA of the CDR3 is TGTGCCAGCAGTGGATTAGCGGGGGGGCTTGCCGGGGAGCTGTTTTTT. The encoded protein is CASSGLAGGLAGELFF.

In DNA, the CDR3 is TGCGCCAGCAGCTTGGACGGGACAACGCTCAGCACAGATACGCAGTATTTT. Translated, it gives CASSLDGTTLSTDTQYF. The chain joins TRBV5-1 to TRBJ2-3, with D possibly TRBD1 on 6 matching bases. CDR3 length: 17 residues. Germline V lookup: CDR1 SGHRS, CDR2 YFSETQ. V was pared by 0 bases and J by 0 bases, with 14 bases between.

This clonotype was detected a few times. The CDR3 coding sequence is TGTGCCAGCAGCTTTAACCGACTGAACACCGGGGAGCTGTTTTTT. This encodes CASSFNRLNTGELFF. The chain links TRBV5-8 to TRBJ2-2; no definite D call. This CDR3 spans 15 amino acids. Germline V lookup: CDR1 SGHTS, CDR2 YDEGEE. V lost 2 bases to trimming and J lost 1 base, with 9 bases between them.

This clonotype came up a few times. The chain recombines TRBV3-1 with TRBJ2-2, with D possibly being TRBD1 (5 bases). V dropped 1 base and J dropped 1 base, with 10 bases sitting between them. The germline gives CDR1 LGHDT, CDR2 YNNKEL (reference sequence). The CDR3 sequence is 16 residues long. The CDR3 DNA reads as TGTGCCAGCAGCCAAGTACCACAGGAGAACACCGGGGAGCTGTTTTTT. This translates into CASSQVPQENTGELFF.

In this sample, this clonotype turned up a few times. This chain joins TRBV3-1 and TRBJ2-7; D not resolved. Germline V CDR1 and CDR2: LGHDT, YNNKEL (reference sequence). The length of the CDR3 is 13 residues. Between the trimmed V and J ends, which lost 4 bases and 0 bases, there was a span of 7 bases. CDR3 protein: CASSRRSSYEQYF. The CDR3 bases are TGTGCCAGCAGCCGTCGGAGCTCCTACGAGCAGTACTTC.

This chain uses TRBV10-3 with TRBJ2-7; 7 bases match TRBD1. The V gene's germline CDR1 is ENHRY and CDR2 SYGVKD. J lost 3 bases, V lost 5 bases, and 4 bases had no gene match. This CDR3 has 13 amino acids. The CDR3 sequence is CAISSDRSYEQYF. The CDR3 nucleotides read TGTGCCATCAGTTCGGACAGGAGCTACGAGCAGTACTTC.

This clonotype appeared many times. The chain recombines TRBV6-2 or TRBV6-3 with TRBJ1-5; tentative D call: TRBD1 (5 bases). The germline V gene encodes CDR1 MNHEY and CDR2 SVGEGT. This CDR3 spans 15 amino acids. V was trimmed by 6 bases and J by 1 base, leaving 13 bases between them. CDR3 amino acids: CASSPPWGSNQPQHF. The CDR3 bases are TGTGCCAGCAGCCCCCCTTGGGGGAGCAATCAGCCCCAGCATTTT.

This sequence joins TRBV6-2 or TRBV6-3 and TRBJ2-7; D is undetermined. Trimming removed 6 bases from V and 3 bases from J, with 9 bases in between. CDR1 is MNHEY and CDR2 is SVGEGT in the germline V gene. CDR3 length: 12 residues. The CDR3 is CASSFSLYEQYF. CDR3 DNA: TGTGCCAGCAGCTTCAGCCTCTACGAGCAGTACTTC.

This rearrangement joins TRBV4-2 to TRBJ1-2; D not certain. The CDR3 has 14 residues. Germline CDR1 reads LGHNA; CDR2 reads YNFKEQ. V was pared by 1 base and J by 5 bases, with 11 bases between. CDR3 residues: CASSQGFRLYGYTF. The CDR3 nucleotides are TGTGCCAGCAGCCAAGGATTCAGGCTGTATGGCTACACCTTC.

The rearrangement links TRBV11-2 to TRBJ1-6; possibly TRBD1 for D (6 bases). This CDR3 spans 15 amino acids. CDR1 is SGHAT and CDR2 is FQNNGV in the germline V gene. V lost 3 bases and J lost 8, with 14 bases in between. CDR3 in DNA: TGTGCCAGCAGCTTCGTAAGTGCAGGGGATTCACCCCTCCACTTT. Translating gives CASSFVSAGDSPLHF. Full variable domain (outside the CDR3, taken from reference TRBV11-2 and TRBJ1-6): EAGVAQSPRYKIIEKRQSVAFWCNPISGHATLYWYQQILGQGPKLLIQFQNNGVVDDSQLPKDRFSAERLKGVDSTLKIQPAKLEDSAVYLCASSFVSAGDSPLHFGNGTRLTVT.

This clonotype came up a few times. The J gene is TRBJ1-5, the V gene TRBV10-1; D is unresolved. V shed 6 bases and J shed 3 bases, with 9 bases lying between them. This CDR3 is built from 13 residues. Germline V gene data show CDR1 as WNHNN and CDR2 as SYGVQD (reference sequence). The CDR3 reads CASSEGNNQPQHF. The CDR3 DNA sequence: TGCGCCAGCAGCGAGGGCAACAATCAGCCCCAGCATTTT.

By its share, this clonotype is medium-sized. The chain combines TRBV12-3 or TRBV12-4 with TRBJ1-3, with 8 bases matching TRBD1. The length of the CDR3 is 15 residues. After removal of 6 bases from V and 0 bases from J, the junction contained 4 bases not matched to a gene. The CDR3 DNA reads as TGTGCCAGCAGCACAGGGGGAAACTCTGGAAACACCATATATTTT. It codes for CASSTGGNSGNTIYF.

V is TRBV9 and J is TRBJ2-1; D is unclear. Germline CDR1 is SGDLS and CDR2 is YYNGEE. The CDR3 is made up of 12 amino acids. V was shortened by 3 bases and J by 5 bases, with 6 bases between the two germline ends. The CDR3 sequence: CASSETDNEQFF. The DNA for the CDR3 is TGTGCCAGCAGCGAGACGGACAATGAGCAGTTCTTC.

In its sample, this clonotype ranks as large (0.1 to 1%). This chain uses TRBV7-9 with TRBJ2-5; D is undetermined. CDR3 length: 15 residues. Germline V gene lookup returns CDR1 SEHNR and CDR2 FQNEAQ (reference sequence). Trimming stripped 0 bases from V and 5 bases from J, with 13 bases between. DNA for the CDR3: TGTGCCAGCAGCTTAGCTCAGCCTGCCGTTGAGACCCAGTACTTC. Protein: CASSLAQPAVETQYF.

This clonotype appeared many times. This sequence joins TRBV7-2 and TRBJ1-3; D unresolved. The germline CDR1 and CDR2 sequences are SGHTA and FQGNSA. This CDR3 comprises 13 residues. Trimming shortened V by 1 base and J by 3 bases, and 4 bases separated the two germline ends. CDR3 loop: CASSLGRGNTIYF. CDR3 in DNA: TGTGCCAGCAGCTTAGGACGTGGAAACACCATATATTTT.